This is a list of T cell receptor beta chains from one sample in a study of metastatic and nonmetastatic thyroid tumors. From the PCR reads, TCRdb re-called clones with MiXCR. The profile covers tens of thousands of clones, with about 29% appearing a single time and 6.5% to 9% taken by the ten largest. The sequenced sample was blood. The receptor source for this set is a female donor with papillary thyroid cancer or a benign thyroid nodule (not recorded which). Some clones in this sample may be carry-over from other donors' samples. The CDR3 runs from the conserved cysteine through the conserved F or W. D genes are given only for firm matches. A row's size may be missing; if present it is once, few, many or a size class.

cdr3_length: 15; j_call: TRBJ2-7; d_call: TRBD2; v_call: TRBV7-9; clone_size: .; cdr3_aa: CASSSGPAGGSEQYF; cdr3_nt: TGTGCCAGCAGCTCCGGTCCAGCGGGAGGCTCGGAGCAGTACTTC
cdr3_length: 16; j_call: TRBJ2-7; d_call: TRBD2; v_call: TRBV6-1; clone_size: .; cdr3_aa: CASIGGAGAGGDKQYF; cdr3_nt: TGTGCCAGCATCGGGGGGGCCGGGGCGGGAGGGGACAAGCAGTACTTC
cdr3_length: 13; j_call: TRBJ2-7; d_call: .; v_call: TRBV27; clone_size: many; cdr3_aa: CASTKDWNYEQYF; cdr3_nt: TGTGCCAGCACCAAGGACTGGAATTACGAGCAGTACTTC
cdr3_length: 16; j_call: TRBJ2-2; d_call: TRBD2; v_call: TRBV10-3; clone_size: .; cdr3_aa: CATVREGLAPTGELFF; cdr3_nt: TGTGCCACCGTAAGGGAAGGACTAGCTCCCACCGGGGAGCTTTTTTTT
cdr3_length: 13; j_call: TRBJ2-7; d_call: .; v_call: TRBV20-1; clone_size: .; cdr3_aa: CSAIAPATYDQYF; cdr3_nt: TGCAGTGCTATAGCCCCAGCCACCTACGATCAGTACTTC
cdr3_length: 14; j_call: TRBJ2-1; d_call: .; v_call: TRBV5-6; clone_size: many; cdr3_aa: CASSLPGSRNEQFF; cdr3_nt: TGTGCCAGCAGCCTACCCGGGTCTAGGAATGAGCAGTTCTTC
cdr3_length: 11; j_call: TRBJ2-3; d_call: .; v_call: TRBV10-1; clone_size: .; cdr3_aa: CASSEGDTQYF; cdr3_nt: TGCGCCAGCAGTGAAGGGGATACGCAGTATTTT
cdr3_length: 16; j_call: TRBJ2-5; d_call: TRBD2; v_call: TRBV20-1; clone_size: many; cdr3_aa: CSARGLIAGDQETQYF; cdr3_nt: TGCAGTGCTAGAGGTTTGATAGCGGGGGACCAAGAGACCCAGTACTTC
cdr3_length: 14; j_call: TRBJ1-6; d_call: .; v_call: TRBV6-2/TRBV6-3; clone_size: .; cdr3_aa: CASSSPLRNSPLHF; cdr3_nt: TGTGCCAGCAGTTCTCCCTTGCGGAATTCACCCCTTCACTTT
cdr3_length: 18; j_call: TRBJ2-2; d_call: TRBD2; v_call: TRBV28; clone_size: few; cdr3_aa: CASSREGLAGGPIGELFF; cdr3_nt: TGTGCCAGCAGTCGAGAGGGACTAGCGGGAGGGCCTATCGGGGAGCTGTTTTTT
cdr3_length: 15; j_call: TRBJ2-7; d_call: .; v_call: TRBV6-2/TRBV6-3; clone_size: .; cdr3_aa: CASSYDGGILNQQYF; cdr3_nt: TGTGCCAGCAGTTACGATGGCGGGATATTGAACCAGCAGTACTTC
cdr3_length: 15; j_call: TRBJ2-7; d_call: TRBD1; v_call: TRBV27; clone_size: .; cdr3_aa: CASSFGTGNPYEQYF; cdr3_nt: TGTGCCAGCAGTTTCGGGACAGGGAATCCCTACGAGCAGTACTTC
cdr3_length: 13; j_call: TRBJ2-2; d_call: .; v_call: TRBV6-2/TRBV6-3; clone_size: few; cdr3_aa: CASSTVDTGELFF; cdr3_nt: TGTGCCAGCAGTACAGTGGACACCGGGGAGCTGTTTTTT
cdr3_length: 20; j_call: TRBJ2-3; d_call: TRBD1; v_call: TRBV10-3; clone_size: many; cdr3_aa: CAINVTPPDRGKGYTDTQYF; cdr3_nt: TGTGCCATCAACGTAACTCCTCCCGACAGGGGTAAGGGATACACAGATACGCAGTATTTT
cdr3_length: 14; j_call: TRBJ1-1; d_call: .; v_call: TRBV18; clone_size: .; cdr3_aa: CASSPRDHNTEAFF; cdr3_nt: TGTGCCAGCTCACCACGCGACCACAACACTGAAGCTTTCTTT
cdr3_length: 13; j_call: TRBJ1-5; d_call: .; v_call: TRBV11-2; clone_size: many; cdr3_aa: CASSVRLDQPQHF; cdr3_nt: TGTGCCAGCAGCGTGCGATTGGATCAGCCCCAGCATTTT
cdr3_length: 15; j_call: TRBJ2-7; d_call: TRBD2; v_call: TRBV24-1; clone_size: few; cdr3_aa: CATIDLRAGGTEQYF; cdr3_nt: TGTGCCACCATTGATTTAAGAGCGGGAGGTACCGAGCAGTACTTC
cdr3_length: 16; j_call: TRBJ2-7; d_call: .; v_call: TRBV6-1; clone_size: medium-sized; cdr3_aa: CASSGWVQGTLNEQYF; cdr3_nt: TGTGCCAGCAGTGGCTGGGTACAGGGCACCCTGAACGAGCAGTACTTC
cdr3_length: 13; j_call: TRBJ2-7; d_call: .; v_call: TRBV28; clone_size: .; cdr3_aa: CAITAGEGYEQYF; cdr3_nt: TGTGCCATTACTGCAGGGGAGGGGTACGAGCAGTACTTC
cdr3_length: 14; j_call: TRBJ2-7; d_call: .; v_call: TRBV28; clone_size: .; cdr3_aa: CASSFETPINEQYF; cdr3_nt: TGTGCCAGCAGTTTTGAGACTCCAATTAACGAGCAGTACTTC
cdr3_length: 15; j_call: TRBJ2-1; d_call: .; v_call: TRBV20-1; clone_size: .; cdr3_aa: CSARAGTLAVDEQFF; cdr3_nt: TGCAGTGCTAGAGCCGGGACCTTAGCCGTCGATGAGCAGTTCTTC
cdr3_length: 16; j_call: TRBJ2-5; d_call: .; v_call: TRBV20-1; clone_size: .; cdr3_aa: CSARPPGRGVQETQYF; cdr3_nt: TGCAGTGCTAGACCCCCGGGGCGGGGAGTCCAAGAGACCCAGTACTTC
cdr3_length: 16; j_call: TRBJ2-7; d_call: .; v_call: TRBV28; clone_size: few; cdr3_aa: CASRRTRREKAYEQYF; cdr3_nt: TGTGCCAGCAGACGGACCCGCCGGGAGAAGGCCTACGAGCAGTACTTC
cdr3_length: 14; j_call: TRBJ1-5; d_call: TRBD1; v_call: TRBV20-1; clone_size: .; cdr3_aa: CSAAGGFDNQHQHF; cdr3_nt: TGCAGCGCCGCAGGGGGCTTCGATAATCAGCACCAGCATTTT
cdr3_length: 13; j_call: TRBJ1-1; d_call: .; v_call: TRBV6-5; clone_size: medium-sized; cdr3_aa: CASSYGGFTEAFF; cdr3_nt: TGTGCCAGCAGTTACGGGGGGTTCACTGAAGCTTTCTTT
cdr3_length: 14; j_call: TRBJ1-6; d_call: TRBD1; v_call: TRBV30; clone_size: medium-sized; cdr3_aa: CAYSRTGGDSPLHF; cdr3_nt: TGTGCCTACAGCAGGACAGGGGGCGATTCACCCCTCCACTTT
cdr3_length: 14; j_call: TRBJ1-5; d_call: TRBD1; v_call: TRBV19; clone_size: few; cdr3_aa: CASIDRVSNQPQHF; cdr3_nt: TGTGCCAGTATCGACAGGGTTAGCAATCAGCCCCAGCATTTT
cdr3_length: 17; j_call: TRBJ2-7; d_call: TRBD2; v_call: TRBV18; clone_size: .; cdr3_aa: CASSPVTSGGASNEQYF; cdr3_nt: TGTGCCAGCTCACCGGTCACTAGCGGGGGGGCTTCCAACGAGCAGTACTTC
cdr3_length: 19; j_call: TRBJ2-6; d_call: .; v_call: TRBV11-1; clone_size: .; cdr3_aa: CASSQTWGVKSSGANVLTF; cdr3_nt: TGTGCCAGCAGTCAAACTTGGGGGGTAAAAAGCTCTGGGGCCAACGTCCTGACTTTC
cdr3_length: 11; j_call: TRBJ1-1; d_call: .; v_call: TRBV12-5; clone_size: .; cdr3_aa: CASGVYMEAFF; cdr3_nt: TGTGCTAGTGGAGTGTACATGGAAGCTTTCTTT
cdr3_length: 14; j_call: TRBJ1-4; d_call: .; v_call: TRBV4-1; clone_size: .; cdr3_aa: CASSQVYAIENPFF; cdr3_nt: TGCGCCAGCAGCCAAGTGTATGCGATTGAAAATCCGTTTTTT
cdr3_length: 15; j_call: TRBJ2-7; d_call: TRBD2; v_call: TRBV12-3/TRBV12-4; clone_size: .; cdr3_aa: CASSGGNSGSYEQYF; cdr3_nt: TGTGCCAGCAGTGGTGGGAATAGCGGGAGTTACGAGCAGTACTTC
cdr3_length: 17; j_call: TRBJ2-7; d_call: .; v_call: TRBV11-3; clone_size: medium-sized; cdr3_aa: CASSLDLGLLSSYEQYF; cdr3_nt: TGTGCCAGCAGCTTGGACCTCGGACTACTCTCTTCCTACGAGCAGTACTTC
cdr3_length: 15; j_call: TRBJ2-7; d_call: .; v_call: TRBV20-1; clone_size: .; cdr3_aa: CSATEQRVPSYEQYF; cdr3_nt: TGCAGTGCTACCGAACAGCGGGTGCCCTCCTACGAGCAGTACTTC
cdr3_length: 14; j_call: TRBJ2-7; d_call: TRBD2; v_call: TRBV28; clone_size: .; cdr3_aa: CSTTSGVPSIEQYF; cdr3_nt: TGTTCCACGACTAGCGGGGTGCCGTCCATCGAGCAGTACTTC
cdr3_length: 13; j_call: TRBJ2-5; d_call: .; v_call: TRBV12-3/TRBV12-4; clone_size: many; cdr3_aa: CASSFNLFGTQYF; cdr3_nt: TGTGCCAGCAGTTTCAACCTCTTTGGGACCCAGTACTTC
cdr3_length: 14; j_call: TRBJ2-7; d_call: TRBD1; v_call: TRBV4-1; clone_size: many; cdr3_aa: CASSPTGGLYEQYF; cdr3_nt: TGCGCCAGCAGCCCCACAGGGGGGTTATACGAGCAGTACTTC
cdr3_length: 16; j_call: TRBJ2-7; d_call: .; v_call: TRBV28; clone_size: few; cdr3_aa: CASSESGSPIPYEQYF; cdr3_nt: TGTGCCAGTTCAGAGTCGGGCTCTCCGATCCCTTACGAGCAGTACTTC
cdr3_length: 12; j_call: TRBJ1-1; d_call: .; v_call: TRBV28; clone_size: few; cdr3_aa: CASSLGGYEAFF; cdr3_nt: TGTGCCAGCAGTTTAGGAGGCTATGAAGCTTTCTTT
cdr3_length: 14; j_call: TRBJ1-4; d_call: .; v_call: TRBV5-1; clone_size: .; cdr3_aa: CASSLFSGGEKLFF; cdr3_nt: TGCGCCAGCAGCTTGTTTTCAGGAGGGGAAAAACTGTTTTTT
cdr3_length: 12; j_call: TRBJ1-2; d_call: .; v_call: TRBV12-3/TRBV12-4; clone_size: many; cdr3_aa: CASSSDSHGYTF; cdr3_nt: TGTGCCAGCAGTTCCGACAGTCATGGCTACACCTTC
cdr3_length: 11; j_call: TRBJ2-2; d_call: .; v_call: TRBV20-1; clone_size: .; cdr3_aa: CSAPTSGELFF; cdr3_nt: TGCAGTGCCCCGACTAGCGGGGAGCTGTTTTTT
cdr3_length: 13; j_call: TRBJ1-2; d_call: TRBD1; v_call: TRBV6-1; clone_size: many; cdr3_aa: CASSLSQGDGYTF; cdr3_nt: TGTGCCAGCAGTTTATCACAGGGGGATGGCTACACCTTC
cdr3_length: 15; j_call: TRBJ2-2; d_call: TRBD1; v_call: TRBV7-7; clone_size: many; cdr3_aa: CASSTGQGGTGELFF; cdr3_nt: TGTGCTAGCAGTACAGGACAGGGAGGCACCGGGGAGCTGTTTTTT
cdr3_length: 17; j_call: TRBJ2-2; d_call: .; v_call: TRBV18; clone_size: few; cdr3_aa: CASSPFGTGDLAGELFF; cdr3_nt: TGTGCCAGCTCCCCTTTTGGGACGGGAGACCTGGCCGGGGAGCTGTTTTTT
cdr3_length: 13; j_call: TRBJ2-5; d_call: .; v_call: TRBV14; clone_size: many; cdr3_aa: CASSQEIGETQYF; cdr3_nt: TGTGCCAGCAGCCAAGAAATCGGAGAGACCCAGTACTTC
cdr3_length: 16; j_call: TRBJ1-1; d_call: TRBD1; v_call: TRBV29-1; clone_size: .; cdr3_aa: CSALQTRGQMNTEAFF; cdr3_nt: TGCAGCGCACTCCAAACTCGGGGACAGATGAACACTGAAGCTTTCTTT
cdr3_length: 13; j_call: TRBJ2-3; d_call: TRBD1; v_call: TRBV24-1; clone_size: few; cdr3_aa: CATGQGLPDTQYF; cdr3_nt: TGTGCCACCGGACAGGGGTTGCCAGATACGCAGTATTTT
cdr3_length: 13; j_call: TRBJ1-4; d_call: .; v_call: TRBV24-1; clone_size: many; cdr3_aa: CATSEGAREKLFF; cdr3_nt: TGTGCCACCAGTGAGGGGGCCCGTGAAAAACTGTTTTTT
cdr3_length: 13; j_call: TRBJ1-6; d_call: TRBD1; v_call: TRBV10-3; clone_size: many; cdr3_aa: CAISGTGNSPLHF; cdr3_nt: TGTGCCATCAGCGGGACAGGCAATTCACCCCTCCACTTT
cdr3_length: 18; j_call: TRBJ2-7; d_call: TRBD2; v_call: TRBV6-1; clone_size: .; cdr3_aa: CASSGGEYRTSASYYQYF; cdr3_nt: TGTGCCAGCAGTGGAGGAGAATATAGGACTAGCGCCTCCTACTATCAGTACTTC
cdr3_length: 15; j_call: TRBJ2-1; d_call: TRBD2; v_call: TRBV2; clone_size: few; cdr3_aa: CASSGTSGRFDEQFF; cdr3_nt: TGTGCCAGCAGTGGGACTAGCGGGAGATTCGATGAGCAGTTCTTC
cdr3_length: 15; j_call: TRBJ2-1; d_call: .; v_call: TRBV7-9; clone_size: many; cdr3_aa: CASSLAVSGYNEQFF; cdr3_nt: TGTGCCAGCAGCTTAGCGGTCTCCGGCTACAATGAGCAGTTCTTC
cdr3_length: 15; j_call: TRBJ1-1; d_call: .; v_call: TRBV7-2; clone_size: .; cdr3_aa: CASSYQPGLNTEAFF; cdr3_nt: TGTGCCAGCAGCTACCAGCCGGGGCTGAACACTGAAGCTTTCTTT
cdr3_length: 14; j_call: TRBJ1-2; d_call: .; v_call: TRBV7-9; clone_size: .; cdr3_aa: CASSVTGCTYCYTF; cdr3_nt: TGTGCCAGCAGCGTTACAGGGTGCACCTATTGCTACACCTTC
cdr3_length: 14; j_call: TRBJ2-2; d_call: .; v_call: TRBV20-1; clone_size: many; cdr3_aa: CSAREGGDTGELFF; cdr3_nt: TGCAGTGCTAGAGAAGGCGGGGACACCGGGGAGCTGTTTTTT
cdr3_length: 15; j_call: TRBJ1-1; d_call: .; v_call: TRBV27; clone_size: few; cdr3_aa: CASTRSLRGSTEAFF; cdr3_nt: TGTGCCAGCACTCGTTCCCTTCGGGGCAGCACTGAAGCTTTCTTT
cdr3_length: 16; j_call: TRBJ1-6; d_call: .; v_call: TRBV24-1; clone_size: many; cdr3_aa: CATSDWIREYNSPLHF; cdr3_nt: TGTGCCACCAGTGATTGGATTCGGGAATATAATTCACCCCTCCACTTT
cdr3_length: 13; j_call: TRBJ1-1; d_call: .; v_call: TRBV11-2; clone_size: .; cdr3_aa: CASILVVGTEAFF; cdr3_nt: TGTGCCAGCATCTTAGTAGTAGGGACTGAAGCTTTCTTT